One T cell receptor beta chain is described in this entry. Its antigen is currently unknown. Trimming pared 4 bases from V and 3 bases from J, leaving 15 bases between. CDR1 GTSNPN and CDR2 SVGIG come from the germline V gene (reference sequence). The CDR3 extends over 14 amino acids. This record comes from a study of beta chain features in type 1 diabetes. In the study overall: Age, gender and cell yields were alike across patients and healthy donors.

Each donor gave one heparinised blood draw averaging roughly 100 mL. Each of the sorted populations had a purity greater than 98%. Expressed TCRB transcripts were sequenced because the isolated RNA had all been reverse transcribed beforehand. TCRdb's copy holds only in-frame clones and misses some; the assay was immunoSEQ multiplex PCR. Found here are 640,000 or so clones, around 15% of them singletons; the top ten hold roughly 0.04%. Study-level findings and limits: There was a moderate but significant shortening of TCRB CDR3s in all four CD4+ subsets of Type 1 diabetes patients. There were fewer insertions and more deletions at the VDJ junctions of type 1 diabetes patients.

The TCR sequence derives from a man between 18 and 29 years old with type 1 diabetes. The chain carries TRBV30 and TRBJ1-2; TRBD1 is a possible D gene (6 bases). The sample taken for sequencing was naive CD4+ T cells from blood. Written as DNA, the CDR3 is TGTGCCTGGAATTTGAACAGGGAACACTATGGCTACACCTTC. This sequence encodes CAWNLNREHYGYTF.